The clone carrying this T cell receptor (beta chain) was seen many times. The CDR3 spans 12 residues. Germline V CDR1 and CDR2: SNHLY, FYNNEI. V shed 3 bases and J shed 4 bases, with 7 bases lying between them. TCRdb reanalysed the RT-PCR reads using MiXCR and keeps one entry per CDR3 protein. The sample has roughly 230,000 distinct CDR3 sequences, less than 15% seen once. This record belongs to a study of patients and donors after allogeneic stem cell transplantation. The clonotype comes from a human donor who was either an allogeneic HSCT recipient or a stem cell or donor lymphocyte infusion donor (not recorded which). It is not recorded whose cells these are; they may come from a transplant donor. Specimen: blood, either unsorted or a sorted T cell fraction (not recorded which). The chain is built from TRBV2 and TRBJ2-7, with no clear D. The CDR3 DNA is TGTGCCAGCAGTGACTGGGGTTACGAGCAGTACTTC. It encodes CASSDWGYEQYF.